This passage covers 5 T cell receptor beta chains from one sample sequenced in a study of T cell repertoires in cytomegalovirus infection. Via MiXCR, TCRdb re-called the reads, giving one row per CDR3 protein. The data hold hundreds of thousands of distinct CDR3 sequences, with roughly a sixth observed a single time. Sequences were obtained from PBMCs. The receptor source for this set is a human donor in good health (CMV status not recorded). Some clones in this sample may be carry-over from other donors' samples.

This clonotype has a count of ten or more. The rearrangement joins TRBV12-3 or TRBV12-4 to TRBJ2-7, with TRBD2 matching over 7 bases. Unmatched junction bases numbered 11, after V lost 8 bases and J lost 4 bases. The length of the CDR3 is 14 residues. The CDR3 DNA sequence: TGTGCCAGCCGGGGGAGGGCGGGGATTTACGAGCAGTACTTC. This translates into CASRGRAGIYEQYF.

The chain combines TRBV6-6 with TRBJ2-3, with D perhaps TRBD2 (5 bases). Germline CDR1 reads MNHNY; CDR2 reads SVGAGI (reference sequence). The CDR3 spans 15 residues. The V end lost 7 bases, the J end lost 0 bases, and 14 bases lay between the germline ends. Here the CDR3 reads CASNLRGTSTDTQYF. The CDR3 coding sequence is TGTGCCAGCAATCTTCGGGGTACAAGCACAGATACGCAGTATTTT.

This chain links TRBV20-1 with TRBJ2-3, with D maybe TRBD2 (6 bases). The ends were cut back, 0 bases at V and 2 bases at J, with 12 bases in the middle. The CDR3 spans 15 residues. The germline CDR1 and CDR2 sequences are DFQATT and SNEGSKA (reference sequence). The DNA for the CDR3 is TGCAGTGCTAGAGATGGGCAGGGACTCACAGATACGCAGTATTTT. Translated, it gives CSARDGQGLTDTQYF.

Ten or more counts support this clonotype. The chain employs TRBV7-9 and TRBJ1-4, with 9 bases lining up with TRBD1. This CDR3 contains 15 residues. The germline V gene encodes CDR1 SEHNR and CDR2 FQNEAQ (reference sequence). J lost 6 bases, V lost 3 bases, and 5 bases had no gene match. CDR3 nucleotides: TGTGCCAGCAGCTTTGGGGACAGGGCGGATGAAAAACTGTTTTTT. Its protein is CASSFGDRADEKLFF.

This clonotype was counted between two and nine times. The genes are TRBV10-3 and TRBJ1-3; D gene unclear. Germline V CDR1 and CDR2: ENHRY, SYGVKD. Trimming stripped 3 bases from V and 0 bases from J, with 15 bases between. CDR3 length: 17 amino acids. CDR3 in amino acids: CAISDPAAGVSGNTIYF. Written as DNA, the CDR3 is TGTGCCATCAGTGACCCGGCAGCGGGCGTCTCTGGAAACACCATATATTTT.